The 30 T cell receptor beta chains below come from one sample, sequenced in a study of beta chain features in type 1 diabetes. Study results and limitations: Researchers report that Type 1 diabetes patients had moderately but significantly shorter TCRB CDR3s across all four CD4+ subsets.

Antigen specificity for these receptors is unknown. Reverse transcribing all isolated RNA meant expressed TCRB transcripts were sequenced. Clones were read by immunoSEQ multiplex PCR, and TCRdb kept only the in-frame ones, dropping some. The table includes 550,000 to 850,000 clones, around an eighth detected once. The specimen sequenced was naive CD4+ T cells from blood. Receptors originate from a man younger than 35 with type 1 diabetes.

This chain connects TRBV7-3 to TRBJ1-4; 10 positions agree with TRBD1. The CDR3 contains 14 residues. Germline CDR1 reads SGHTA; CDR2 reads FQGTGA. The V gene end was trimmed by 5 bases and the J gene end by 6 bases; junction bases not matched to a gene: 3. Written as DNA, the CDR3 is TGTGCCAGCAGCCTCGGGACAGGGGATGAAAAACTGTTTTTT. This sequence encodes CASSLGTGDEKLFF.

The rearrangement links TRBV13 to TRBJ1-3; D is unresolved. The V gene lost 5 bases and the J gene lost 0 bases, with 11 bases spanning the gap. The germline CDR1 and CDR2 sequences are PRHDT and FYEKMQ (reference sequence). This CDR3 has 15 residues. For the CDR3, the DNA is TGTGCCAGCAGCCCCGACGGTTACTCTGGAAACACCATATATTTT. Translated: CASSPDGYSGNTIYF.

The chain is built from TRBV16 and TRBJ2-1; unclear D gene. Trimming cost V 4 bases and J 4 bases, with 11 bases left between them. The CDR3 sequence is 14 residues long. Germline assignment: CDR1 KGHSY and CDR2 FQNENV. DNA of the CDR3: TGTGCCAGCAGCCCCAAAGAGGTATACAATGAGCAGTTCTTC. Translated, it gives CASSPKEVYNEQFF.

In this sample, this clone turned up a few times. This CDR3 reads CASALGYTSGAYNEQFF. CDR3 coding DNA: TGTGCTAGTGCCCTCGGATATACTAGCGGGGCTTACAATGAGCAGTTCTTC. This chain connects TRBV12-5 to TRBJ2-1; 10 bases fit TRBD2. The CDR3 covers 17 residues. V shed 7 bases and J 4 bases; nucleotides not matched to a gene: 13. In germline, CDR1 is LGHNT, CDR2 FRNRAP.

This clone was counted between two and nine times. The same CDR3 can be traced to other DNA sequences in this sample. V is TRBV7-9 and J is TRBJ1-2, with D uncertain. CDR3 size: 12 residues. CDR1 is SEHNR, CDR2 FQNEAQ, per germline (reference sequence). V was clipped by 1 base and J by 8 bases, with 8 bases between them. The CDR3 DNA reads as TGTGCCAGCAGCTTAGAGGAAGGGGGCTACACCTTC. Protein: CASSLEEGGYTF.

The chain links TRBV21-1 to TRBJ1-2; the tabulated D call, TRBD1, remains unverified against the DNA. TRBV21-1 is noted as a pseudogene. This CDR3 is built from 18 residues. The CDR3 spells CASSLRRDRPNRGYGYTF. In DNA, the CDR3 is TGTGCCAGCAGCCTCCGAAGGGACAGACCTAACCGGGGCTATGGCTACACCTTC.

This clone was seen a few times. This rearrangement joins TRBV18 to TRBJ2-3, with 7 bases lining up with TRBD1. The V gene's germline CDR1 is KGHSH and CDR2 LQKENI. The CDR3 sequence is 15 residues long. V dropped 3 bases and J dropped 2; count of bases not matched to a gene: 5. This CDR3 reads CASSPQTGTTDTQYF. The CDR3 DNA reads as TGTGCCAGCTCACCCCAGACAGGGACCACAGATACGCAGTATTTT.

The genes are TRBV5-1 and TRBJ2-3; 9 bases line up with TRBD2. This CDR3 is built from 17 residues. Trimming removed 0 bases from V and 4 bases from J; junction bases left unmatched: 9. Looked up from germline, CDR1 is SGHRS and CDR2 is YFSETQ. The CDR3 is CASSLALAGGPSDTQYF. The CDR3 DNA reads as TGCGCCAGCAGCTTGGCGTTGGCGGGGGGGCCGTCAGATACGCAGTATTTT.

A few counts support this clone. The rearrangement joins TRBV13 to TRBJ2-2; tentative D call: TRBD1 (5 bases). The CDR3 spans 16 residues. Trimming left V 0 bases short and J 0 bases short, with 8 bases between. The germline V gene encodes CDR1 PRHDT and CDR2 FYEKMQ (reference sequence). This CDR3 is CASSLGTRANTGELFF. Written as DNA, the CDR3 is TGTGCCAGCAGCTTAGGAACCAGGGCGAACACCGGGGAGCTGTTTTTT.

There are a few counts of this clone. The chain recombines TRBV14 with TRBJ1-2; D remains ambiguous. The CDR3 runs to 12 residues. With 0 bases removed from V and 8 bases from J, the gap between germline ends came to 7 bases. The germline gives CDR1 SGHDN, CDR2 FVKESK. CDR3 nucleotides: TGTGCCAGCAGCCAAGATAGCAGGGGCTACACCTTC. As protein: CASSQDSRGYTF.

This clone was detected a few times. The rearrangement uses TRBV30 and TRBJ2-7, with no clear D. The CDR3 loop spans 14 amino acids. V lost 4 bases, J lost 1 base, and 14 bases lay in between. CDR1 and CDR2 (germline): GTSNPN, SVGIG (reference sequence). CDR3 in DNA: TGTGCCTGGAAGAGTGATCCCCAATCCTACGAGCAGTACTTC. Its translation is CAWKSDPQSYEQYF.

In this sample, this clone turned up a few times. The chain joins TRBV12-5 to TRBJ1-3; D is uncertain. The V end was cut by 5 bases, the J end by 4 bases, with 0 bases between. Looked up from germline, CDR1 is LGHNT and CDR2 is FRNRAP. The CDR3 length is 10 residues. The CDR3 sequence: CASGGNTIYF. For the CDR3, the DNA is TGTGCTAGTGGTGGAAACACCATATATTTT.

V is TRBV6-1 and J is TRBJ2-1; 7 nucleotides line up with TRBD1. Germline V gives CDR1 MNHNS, CDR2 SASEGT. The CDR3 has 15 residues. V trimming: 6 bases; J trimming: 1 base; junction bases outside the gene matches: 6. The CDR3 protein is CASRARQGSYNEQFF. The CDR3 DNA sequence: TGTGCCAGCAGGGCCAGACAGGGATCCTACAATGAGCAGTTCTTC.

The rearrangement uses TRBV19 and TRBJ2-7; D uncertain. The CDR3 is made up of 15 amino acids. CDR1 and CDR2 (germline): LNHDA, SQIVND (reference sequence). Trimming pared 2 bases from V and 0 bases from J, leaving 11 bases between. The CDR3, as DNA: TGTGCCAGTAGTATACGCGGCAGTTACTCCTACGAGCAGTACTTC. This gives the protein CASSIRGSYSYEQYF.

This clone has a handful of counts. This chain links TRBV7-6 with TRBJ2-7; D gene unclear. The V end was cut by 5 bases, the J end by 1 base, with 9 bases between. CDR3 length equals 13 residues. Germline CDR1 is SGHVS and CDR2 is FNYEAQ. Written as DNA, the CDR3 is TGTGCCAGCAGCCCCGATGGGTCCTACGAGCAGTACTTC. Translated: CASSPDGSYEQYF.

This clone was observed a handful of times. V is TRBV25-1 and J is TRBJ2-7; 7 nucleotides agree with TRBD1. The CDR3 sequence is 14 residues long. Per germline, CDR1 MGHDK and CDR2 SYGVNS. Trimming at V came to 6 bases and at J to 0 bases, leaving 5 bases not matched to a gene. The CDR3, as DNA: TGTGCCAGCAGAGACAGGGCGGACTCCTACGAGCAGTACTTC. Its protein product is CASRDRADSYEQYF.

This rearrangement joins TRBV28 to TRBJ2-7; 12 bases map to TRBD1. CDR3 length equals 14 residues. CDR1 and CDR2 (germline): MDHEN, SYDVKM. Losses at the gene ends were 5 bases for V and 7 bases for J; bases not matched to a gene: 6. The CDR3 DNA is TGTGCCAGCAGTCGGGGACAGGGGGCGGATGAGCAGTACTTC. Translated, it gives CASSRGQGADEQYF. Together with reference TRBV28 and TRBJ2-7, the CDR3 gives the full variable domain: DVKVTQSSRYLVKRTGEKVFLECVQDMDHENMFWYRQDPGLGLRLIYFSYDVKMKEKGDIPEGYSVSREKKERFSLILESASTNQTSMYLCASSRGQGADEQYFGPGTRLTVT.

This clone showed up just a few times. The rearrangement links TRBV5-1 to TRBJ2-4; 7 positions agree with TRBD1. CDR3 size: 12 residues. Germline V gives CDR1 SGHRS, CDR2 YFSETQ. With V trimmed by 7 bases and J by 3 bases, 1 base remained unmatched. The CDR3 spells CASRDSKNIQYF. DNA of the CDR3: TGCGCCAGCCGGGACAGCAAAAACATTCAGTACTTC.

V and J are TRBV2 and TRBJ2-5, with a possible D match to TRBD1 (5 bases). CDR1 is SNHLY and CDR2 is FYNNEI in the germline V gene. Trimming shortened V by 8 bases and J by 5 bases, and 12 bases separated the two germline ends. The CDR3 has 12 amino acids. The DNA of the CDR3 is TGTGCCAGCGGATACAGGTCTGAGACCCAGTACTTC. Translation gives CASGYRSETQYF.

This clone was counted a few times. The CDR3 loop reads CASTHARGETQYF. The CDR3 nucleotides are TGTGCCAGCACTCACGCCCGGGGGGAGACCCAGTACTTC. The rearrangement links TRBV28 to TRBJ2-5; D is possibly TRBD2 (6 bases). The CDR3 sequence is 13 residues long. Looked up from germline, CDR1 is MDHEN and CDR2 is SYDVKM. Trimming stripped 7 bases from V and 5 bases from J, with 14 bases between.

The chain employs TRBV28 and TRBJ2-5, with D tentatively TRBD1 (8 bases). This CDR3 contains 13 residues. V gave up 5 bases and J gave up 7 bases, with 14 bases separating them. Germline CDR1 is MDHEN and CDR2 is SYDVKM. CDR3 residues: CASSTGGVGTQYF. In nucleotides, the CDR3 is TGTGCCAGCAGTACAGGGGGGGTTGGGACCCAGTACTTC.

The gene calls are TRBV6-5 and TRBJ1-2, with D possibly matching TRBD1 (6 bases). Germline CDR1 reads MNHEY; CDR2 reads SVGAGI. V was pared by 5 bases and J by 2 bases, with 9 bases between. The CDR3 sequence is 13 residues long. CDR3 in amino acids: CASSADRNYGYTF. For the CDR3, the DNA is TGTGCCAGCAGTGCGGACAGAAACTATGGCTACACCTTC.

This clone was counted a few times. At one end, the junction sequence differs from germline, possibly due to a read error. This chain links TRBV7-7 with TRBJ1-1; D remains unclear. Germline lookup yields CDR1 SSHAT and CDR2 FNYEAQ (reference sequence). This CDR3 region has 13 residues. The DNA for the CDR3 is TGTGCTAGCAGCTTAACAGAGAACACTGAAGCTTTCTTT. Translating it yields CASSLTENTEAFF. Full variable domain (rest looked up from reference TRBV7-7 and TRBJ1-1): GAGVSQSPRYKVTKRGQDVTLRCDPISSHATLYWYQQALGQGPEFLTYFNYEAQPDKSGLPSDRFSAERPEGSISTLTIQRTEQRDSAMYRCASSLTENTEAFFGQGTRLTVV.

The table lists this clone with a count of one. This chain connects TRBV19 to TRBJ2-7; 10 positions match TRBD2. This CDR3 region has 15 residues. V trimming: 4 bases; J trimming: 0 bases; junction bases outside the gene matches: 3. Looked up from germline, CDR1 is LNHDA and CDR2 is SQIVND (reference sequence). CDR3 nucleotides: TGTGCCAGTAGTACCCTAGCGGGGGTCTCCTACGAGCAGTACTTC. Translating gives CASSTLAGVSYEQYF.

The V and J genes are TRBV6-6 and TRBJ2-3; D is unresolved. CDR1 is MNHNY, CDR2 SVGAGI, per germline (reference sequence). The germline V and J ends were trimmed by 6 bases and 5 bases, with 6 bases remaining between them. The CDR3 spans 11 residues. The CDR3 reads CASRRKDTQYF. CDR3 nucleotide sequence: TGTGCCAGCAGGAGGAAAGATACGCAGTATTTT.

The chain links TRBV13 to TRBJ2-7; D unresolved. Germline values: CDR1 PRHDT, CDR2 FYEKMQ (reference sequence). Between the trimmed V and J ends, which lost 5 bases and 3 bases, there was a span of 14 bases. This CDR3 has 14 residues. The CDR3, as DNA: TGTGCCAGCAGCCCACATAAGATTTACTACGAGCAGTACTTC. It specifies CASSPHKIYYEQYF.

This CDR3 reads CASTCRGAEAFF. The CDR3 nucleotides read TGCGCCAGCACTTGCCGGGGCGCTGAAGCTTTCTTT. The rearrangement links TRBV23-1 to TRBJ1-1, with D tentatively TRBD1 (5 bases). TRBV23-1 is an open reading frame, and its role is uncertain. The CDR3 spans 12 residues. V was shortened by 7 bases and J by 6 bases, with 12 bases between the two germline ends.

A few counts support this clone. The chain recombines TRBV4-1 with TRBJ1-5; TRBD1 agrees at 8 bases. The CDR3 extends over 17 amino acids. Germline V gene lookup returns CDR1 MGHRA and CDR2 YSYEKL. The J segment lost 3 bases and the V segment lost 3 bases, leaving 10 bases of the junction unmatched. CDR3 sequence: CASSHPIRDRINQPQHF. CDR3 in DNA: TGCGCCAGCAGCCACCCTATCCGGGACAGGATCAATCAGCCCCAGCATTTT.

Only a few counts were recorded for this clone. J is TRBJ1-2 and V is TRBV15; D is ambiguous. Germline V gene sequence: CDR1 LNHNV, CDR2 YYDKDF (reference sequence). The CDR3 loop spans 15 amino acids. V lost 1 base and J lost 9, with 18 bases in between. The CDR3 is CATSRGSVLYGSYTF. CDR3 bases: TGTGCCACCAGCAGAGGCAGCGTACTCTATGGCAGCTACACCTTC.

This chain links TRBV2 with TRBJ2-7; no clear D. CDR1 SNHLY and CDR2 FYNNEI come from the germline V gene. Between the trimmed V and J ends, which lost 0 bases and 2 bases, there was a span of 5 bases. The CDR3 totals 13 residues. CDR3 amino acids: CASSEAIAYEQYF. CDR3 DNA: TGTGCCAGCAGTGAAGCGATCGCCTACGAGCAGTACTTC.